Following are 19 T cell receptor beta chains from one sample sequenced in a study of HIV-infected patients and healthy controls (dated by TCRdb to the mid-2010s). Follow-up blood from HIV-infected patients was collected roughly three months, about 14 weeks, after antiretroviral therapy began. Whole blood was used without fractionating the cells, so the repertoire represented all peripheral T cells without sorting. The library was obtained by 5' RACE. Sequenced on an Illumina MiSeq. 500 to 550 ng RNA was reverse transcribed with SuperScript III using primers against the alpha and beta constant regions. Separate alpha and beta chain libraries were made by chain-specific third strand synthesis with multiplexing indices. The raw public reads went through TCRdb reprocessing: fastp at Q25, MiXCR clone calling, in-frame beta chains kept. Rows with one shared CDR3 protein collapse into an entry with the most common genes and DNA. This sample holds 18,000 or so distinct CDR3 sequences; 8.5% were observed only once. The ten largest account for 21% of the sample.

Sequencing was performed on blood, taken during antiretroviral therapy. The receptors were gathered from an adult with HIV infection.

The sample holds many counts of this clonotype. The chain carries TRBV29-1 and TRBJ1-2, with D perhaps TRBD1 (5 bases). Trimming took 1 base from V and 4 from J, leaving 10 bases between them. CDR3 length: 13 amino acids. Per germline, CDR1 SQVTM and CDR2 ANQGSEA. The CDR3 here is CSVEVGEAYGYTF. CDR3 bases: TGCAGCGTTGAAGTGGGGGAGGCCTATGGCTACACCTTC.

This clonotype rates as medium-sized. The rearrangement links TRBV28 to TRBJ1-5; TRBD1 agrees at 9 bases. The CDR3 length is 14 residues. The J segment lost 7 bases and the V segment lost 4 bases, leaving 5 bases of the junction unmatched. Germline CDR1 MDHEN, CDR2 SYDVKM. The CDR3 loop is CASSSTGGWQPQHF. The CDR3 DNA is TGTGCCAGCAGTTCGACAGGGGGTTGGCAGCCCCAGCATTTT.

This clonotype has at least ten counts. This sequence joins TRBV6-1 and TRBJ2-3; D not certain. V dropped 4 bases and J dropped 0 bases, with 8 bases sitting between them. The CDR3 sequence is 14 residues long. CDR1 is MNHNS, CDR2 SASEGT, per germline. CDR3 bases: TGTGCCAGCAGTGTCGACACTAGCACAGATACGCAGTATTTT. Its protein is CASSVDTSTDTQYF.

This clonotype was seen at least ten times. The J gene is TRBJ1-2, the V gene TRBV7-8, with TRBD1 as a possible D gene (5 bases). Germline V gene data show CDR1 as SGHVS and CDR2 as FQNEAQ. This CDR3 is built from 13 residues. V was pared by 5 bases and J by 2 bases, with 9 bases between. In nucleotides, the CDR3 is TGTGCCAGCAGCCGAGACAGCAACTATGGCTACACCTTC. Translated: CASSRDSNYGYTF.

This clonotype was seen ten or more times. V is TRBV6-6 and J is TRBJ2-3; 10 bases are shared with TRBD1. J was trimmed by 6 bases and V by 2 bases; bases with no gene match: 14. This CDR3 region has 18 residues. Germline-derived CDR1 and CDR2 are MNHNY and SVGAGI (reference sequence). CDR3 coding DNA: TGTGCCAGCAGTTACCTTATTGGACAGGGGGAAACATCGGATACGCAGTATTTT. Translated: CASSYLIGQGETSDTQYF.

This clonotype was observed at least ten times. The chain employs TRBV6-5 and TRBJ1-1, with D unclear. Trimming removed 2 bases from V and 4 bases from J, with 14 bases in between. This CDR3 has 15 residues. Germline CDR1 MNHEY, CDR2 SVGAGI. The CDR3 DNA is TGTGCCAGCAGTTACGGGTTGCAGGAACCCACTGAAGCTTTCTTT. It codes for CASSYGLQEPTEAFF.

This clonotype was detected many times. The V and J genes are TRBV5-4 and TRBJ2-2; no clear D gene. The CDR3 totals 12 residues. CDR1 SGHNT and CDR2 YYREEE come from the germline V gene (reference sequence). Trimming shortened V by 4 bases and J by 5 bases, and 6 bases separated the two germline ends. The CDR3 protein is CASSHGTGELFF. CDR3 nucleotide sequence: TGTGCCAGCAGCCATGGGACCGGGGAGCTGTTTTTT.

This clonotype has just a few counts. V gene TRBV5-4 combines with J gene TRBJ2-3; 9 bases are shared with TRBD1. Germline trimming cut 2 bases from V and 4 bases from J; bases unmatched to any gene: 5. Germline V gives CDR1 SGHNT, CDR2 YYREEE (reference sequence). The CDR3 is 15 residues long. The CDR3: CASSLRDRASDTQYF. As DNA, the CDR3 is TGTGCCAGCAGCTTACGGGACAGGGCTTCAGATACGCAGTATTTT.

The chain employs TRBV20-1 and TRBJ2-3, with D tentatively TRBD2 (6 bases). Germline V gene sequence: CDR1 DFQATT, CDR2 SNEGSKA (reference sequence). The CDR3 runs to 18 residues. V lost 0 bases to trimming and J lost 5 bases, with 24 bases between them. CDR3 nucleotides: TGCAGTGCTAGAGATTTCGGGGCTTTTGGTCAGACTAGAGATACGCAGTATTTT. Amino acid sequence: CSARDFGAFGQTRDTQYF.

The sample holds many counts of this clonotype. The chain uses TRBV4-1 and TRBJ1-2, with D tentatively TRBD1 (5 bases). The length of the CDR3 is 14 residues. CDR1 is MGHRA and CDR2 is YSYEKL in the germline V gene. Trimming pared 0 bases from V and 5 bases from J, leaving 10 bases between. CDR3 loop: CASSQDRGGYGYTF. DNA for the CDR3: TGCGCCAGCAGCCAAGATAGGGGAGGGTATGGCTACACCTTC.

This clonotype was picked up many times. This sequence joins TRBV13 and TRBJ2-5; D is ambiguous. Germline V gives CDR1 PRHDT, CDR2 FYEKMQ (reference sequence). Trimming took 5 bases from V and 0 from J, leaving 13 bases between them. The CDR3 is 15 residues long. The chain's CDR3 is CASSQLTVYQETQYF. As DNA, the CDR3 is TGTGCCAGCAGCCAACTTACGGTGTACCAAGAGACCCAGTACTTC.

This clonotype was seen many times. The chain couples TRBV3-1 to TRBJ1-6; the D gene is possibly TRBD1 (6 bases). V lost 0 bases and J lost 7, with 10 bases in between. The CDR3 extends over 15 amino acids. Germline CDR1 and CDR2: LGHDT and YNNKEL (reference sequence). CDR3 amino acids: CASSQETGRNSPLHF. CDR3 DNA: TGTGCCAGCAGCCAAGAAACAGGGAGGAATTCACCCCTCCACTTT.

This clonotype showed up many times. No DNA is shown, since the ends of the CDR3 on it are uncertain; the CDR3 is the one TCRdb lists. V and J are TRBV6-6 and TRBJ2-4; the table's TRBD2 call for D was not verified on the DNA. Counting both end residues, the CDR3 totals 22 amino acids. CDR1 is MNHNY, CDR2 SVGAGI, per germline (reference sequence). The CDR3 here is CASSYSLAIKTFSTSAQDIQYF.

At least ten counts were recorded for this clonotype. J is TRBJ2-1 and V is TRBV3-1, with D possibly matching TRBD2 (5 bases). Trimming shortened V by 1 base and J by 3 bases, and 7 bases separated the two germline ends. The CDR3 spans 14 residues. The V gene's germline CDR1 is LGHDT and CDR2 YNNKEL (reference sequence). The CDR3 coding sequence is TGTGCCAGCAGCCAAGTCGAGGGCTACAATGAGCAGTTCTTC. Its protein is CASSQVEGYNEQFF.

This clonotype was seen repeatedly, ten times or more. The V gene is TRBV3-1, the J gene TRBJ1-1; the match to TRBD1 covers 7 bases. There are 15 residues in the CDR3. V dropped 3 bases and J dropped 4; count of bases not matched to a gene: 8. The V gene's germline CDR1 is LGHDT and CDR2 YNNKEL (reference sequence). In DNA, the CDR3 is TGTGCCAGCAGCCACCCGACAGGGTCGCGCACTGAAGCTTTCTTT. It yields the protein CASSHPTGSRTEAFF.

This clonotype has a count of ten or more. V usage is TRBV10-3 and J usage is TRBJ1-2; the match to TRBD1 covers 7 bases. Germline CDR1 ENHRY, CDR2 SYGVKD. With 4 bases clipped from V and 2 bases from J, the junction kept 7 bases outside the gene matches. The CDR3 spans 15 residues. CDR3 coding DNA: TGTGCCATCAGTGGAACAGGGACAGAAAACTATGGCTACACCTTC. The encoded protein is CAISGTGTENYGYTF.

In its sample, this clonotype was seen many times. The chain links TRBV4-1 to TRBJ2-3, with 7 bases that match TRBD1. This CDR3 spans 15 amino acids. J gave up 2 bases and V 2 bases, and 4 bases lay outside the gene matches. Germline assignment: CDR1 MGHRA and CDR2 YSYEKL. The CDR3: CASSQTGQFTDTQYF. The CDR3 DNA follows: TGCGCCAGCAGCCAAACGGGACAGTTCACAGATACGCAGTATTTT.

The chain is built from TRBV6-5 and TRBJ1-5; a possible D gene is TRBD1 (5 bases). There are 16 residues in the CDR3. Trimming took 0 bases from V and 2 from J, leaving 11 bases between them. From germline, CDR1 is MNHEY and CDR2 SVGAGI. Here the CDR3 DNA reads TGTGCCAGCAGTTACTCGGGCAGGGCGGGCAATCAGCCCCAGCATTTT. Its protein product is CASSYSGRAGNQPQHF.

The genes are TRBV7-9 and TRBJ1-1; D gene ambiguous. There are 12 residues in the CDR3. The germline V gene encodes CDR1 SEHNR and CDR2 FQNEAQ (reference sequence). The V end was cut by 5 bases, the J end by 8 bases, with 12 bases between. For the CDR3, the DNA is TGTGCCAGCAGCCTAAGTGGGGAGGAAGCTTTCTTT. This gives the protein CASSLSGEEAFF.